Following are 17 T cell receptor beta chains from one sample sequenced in a study of blood T cell repertoires in COVID-19. Here immunoSEQ multiplex PCR was the method, and the copy in TCRdb shows in-frame clones only, minus some. This sample has tens of thousands of clones, with about 90% found just once. Sequencing used peripheral blood. All receptors come from a man aged 50 to 59 with COVID-19, enrolled during active disease.

The chain joins TRBV3-1 (or the pseudogene TRBV3-2) to TRBJ2-1; 11 bases align to TRBD2. With V trimmed by 6 bases and J by 8 bases, 6 bases remained unmatched. The CDR3 extends over 14 amino acids. Per germline, CDR1 LGHDT and CDR2 YNNKEL (reference sequence). The CDR3 region has the DNA TGTGCCAGCAGACGACTAGCGGGGAGTTATGAGCAGTTCTTC. The encoded protein is CASRRLAGSYEQFF.

J is TRBJ2-2 and V is TRBV19, with 9 nucleotides matching TRBD1. The CDR3 sequence is 18 residues long. V gave up 4 bases and J gave up 2 bases; unmatched junction bases: 11. In germline, CDR1 is LNHDA, CDR2 SQIVND (reference sequence). The CDR3 DNA is TGTGCCAGTAGTACCAGGGACAGGGCCCTCTCAAACACCGGGGAGCTGTTTTTT. The encoded protein is CASSTRDRALSNTGELFF. The full variable domain, rest sourced from reference TRBV19 and TRBJ2-2, is DGGITQSPKYLFRKEGQNVTLSCEQNLNHDAMYWYRQDPGQGLRLIYYSQIVNDFQKGDIAEGYSVSREKKESFPLTVTSAQKNPTAFYLCASSTRDRALSNTGELFFGEGSRLTVL.

CDR3 region: CASSQGGVGTEAFF. Written as DNA, the CDR3 is TGTGCCAGCAGCCAGGGAGGGGTGGGCACTGAAGCTTTCTTT. The chain uses TRBV11-2 and TRBJ1-1; TRBD1 is a possible D gene (5 bases). The CDR3 runs 14 residues. V was clipped by 5 bases and J by 4 bases, with 14 bases between them. The germline gives CDR1 SGHAT, CDR2 FQNNGV. The variable domain in full, completed from reference TRBV11-2 and TRBJ1-1, reads EAGVAQSPRYKIIEKRQSVAFWCNPISGHATLYWYQQILGQGPKLLIQFQNNGVVDDSQLPKDRFSAERLKGVDSTLKIQPAKLEDSAVYLCASSQGGVGTEAFFGQGTRLTVV.

The chain is built from TRBV9 and TRBJ2-7; 8 bases map to TRBD2. The CDR3 sequence is 15 residues long. J gave up 2 bases and V 0 bases, and 4 bases lay outside the gene matches. The V gene's germline CDR1 is SGDLS and CDR2 YYNGEE. The CDR3 protein is CASSVGSGATYEQYF. The CDR3 bases are TGTGCCAGCAGCGTAGGTAGCGGGGCGACCTACGAGCAGTACTTC.

This chain joins TRBV6-5 and TRBJ1-2, with 7 bases aligning to TRBD1. V shed 0 bases and J 1 base; nucleotides not matched to a gene: 5. CDR3 length: 16 residues. Germline V gives CDR1 MNHEY, CDR2 SVGAGI. CDR3 amino acids: CASSYSEGAINYGYTF. The CDR3, as DNA: TGTGCCAGCAGTTACTCAGAGGGGGCTATTAACTATGGCTACACCTTC.

The V and J genes are TRBV4-3 and TRBJ2-7; TRBD1 matches at 8 bases. The CDR3 has 13 amino acids. CDR1 is LGHNA and CDR2 is YSLEER in the germline V gene. V was clipped by 5 bases and J by 4 bases; unmatched bases: 4. The DNA of the CDR3 is TGCGCCAGCAGCTCAGACAGGGGATACGAGCAGTACTTC. Protein product: CASSSDRGYEQYF.

V usage is TRBV5-6 and J usage is TRBJ1-2, with D maybe TRBD1 (5 bases). The germline V gene has CDR1 SGHDT and CDR2 YYEEEE. V was cut by 1 base and J by 6 bases, with 10 bases left in between. The CDR3 has 13 residues. CDR3 sequence reads: CASSLQGWNGYTF. The CDR3 DNA sequence: TGTGCCAGCAGCTTGCAGGGCTGGAATGGCTACACCTTC.

The V call is TRBV3-1 (or the pseudogene TRBV3-2), the J call TRBJ2-3; D may be TRBD1 (6 bases). With 4 bases removed from V and 0 bases from J, the gap between germline ends came to 20 bases. The CDR3 runs 18 residues. CDR1 is LGHDT and CDR2 is YNNKEL in the germline V gene (reference sequence). The DNA of the CDR3 is TGTGCCAGCAGCCGGAACGTCCGGGACAAACCTAGCACAGATACGCAGTATTTT. Encoded protein: CASSRNVRDKPSTDTQYF.

This chain connects TRBV19 to TRBJ2-7; D possibly corresponds to TRBD1 (5 bases). Looked up from germline, CDR1 is LNHDA and CDR2 is SQIVND (reference sequence). The V gene lost 0 bases and the J gene lost 9 bases, with 15 bases spanning the gap. This CDR3 comprises 14 residues. The CDR3 nucleotides read TGTGCCAGTAGTATAGATCACACAGGCCGAGTGCAGTACTTC. Translation gives CASSIDHTGRVQYF.

In the case of this clone: One end of the junction fails to match germline, which may point to a read error. The chain combines TRBV20-1 with TRBJ2-5, with 8 nucleotides matching TRBD2. The CDR3 extends over 10 amino acids. The germline gives CDR1 DFQATT, CDR2 SNEGSKA (reference sequence). The CDR3 here is CSARWTSNHF. Written as DNA, the CDR3 is TGCAGTGCTAGATGGACTAGCAACCACTTC.

The chain uses TRBV11-2 and TRBJ2-5, with 11 positions matching TRBD2. The CDR3 is 14 amino acids. CDR1 is SGHAT, CDR2 FQNNGV, per germline. The V gene end was trimmed by 6 bases and the J gene end by 5 bases; junction bases not matched to a gene: 5. CDR3 sequence reads: CASRRLAGRETQYF. Here the CDR3 DNA reads TGTGCCAGCAGACGACTAGCGGGACGGGAGACCCAGTACTTC.

The V call is TRBV7-8, the J call TRBJ2-4, with D perhaps matching TRBD2 (5 bases). Germline CDR1 and CDR2: SGHVS and FQNEAQ. Trimming pared 0 bases from V and 6 bases from J, leaving 9 bases between. This CDR3 has 14 amino acids. CDR3 DNA: TGTGCCAGCAGCTTAGCAGCTCGGGGAAACATTCAGTACTTC. As protein: CASSLAARGNIQYF.

This chain connects TRBV6-6 to TRBJ2-3, with a possible D match to TRBD1 (7 bases). V gave up 8 bases and J gave up 1 base, with 16 bases separating them. Germline V gene data show CDR1 as MNHNY and CDR2 as SVGAGI (reference sequence). This CDR3 spans 15 amino acids. DNA for the CDR3: TGTGCCAGCCAACCCGGAGGGGGCCGCACAGATACGCAGTATTTT. Protein: CASQPGGGRTDTQYF.

This clone was seen only a few times. The chain is built from TRBV5-6 and TRBJ1-2; D might be TRBD1 (5 bases). Looked up from germline, CDR1 is SGHDT and CDR2 is YYEEEE. V dropped 4 bases and J dropped 4 bases, with 14 bases sitting between them. The CDR3 runs to 14 residues. CDR3 in amino acids: CASSQRRGGYGYTF. CDR3 nucleotide sequence: TGTGCCAGCAGCCAAAGGAGGGGTGGCTATGGCTACACCTTC. The full variable domain, in which reference TRBV5-6 and TRBJ1-2 provide the parts outside the CDR3, is DAGVTQSPTHLIKTRGQQVTLRCSPKSGHDTVSWYQQALGQGPQFIFQYYEEEERQRGNFPDRFSGHQFPNYSSELNVNALLLGDSALYLCASSQRRGGYGYTFGSGTRLTVV.

The chain recombines TRBV6-5 with TRBJ2-2; TRBD2 matches 11 bases. The trim removed 6 bases at V and 7 bases at J, leaving 4 bases unmatched. The CDR3 spans 14 residues. CDR1 and CDR2 from the germline V gene are MNHEY and SVGAGI. The DNA of the CDR3 is TGTGCCAGCAGGACCCTAGCGGGAGGCGGGGAGCTGTTTTTT. Translating gives CASRTLAGGGELFF.

This rearrangement joins TRBV7-9 to TRBJ2-7; 9 bases fit TRBD2. Germline V gene sequence: CDR1 SEHNR, CDR2 FQNEAQ (reference sequence). This CDR3 comprises 14 residues. V shed 9 bases and J 4 bases; nucleotides not matched to a gene: 10. CDR3 amino acids: CARAGLAGMYEQYF. The CDR3, as DNA: TGTGCCAGGGCGGGGCTAGCGGGGATGTACGAGCAGTACTTC.

The rearrangement links TRBV5-4 to TRBJ2-3; 10 bases match TRBD2. The CDR3 sequence is 16 residues long. V shed 3 bases, J shed 2 bases, and the junction held 6 bases outside the gene matches. Germline CDR1 reads SGHNT; CDR2 reads YYREEE (reference sequence). Here the CDR3 DNA reads TGTGCCAGCAGCTCAACCGGGACTAGCGCCACAGATACGCAGTATTTT. This gives the protein CASSSTGTSATDTQYF.